These 15 T cell receptor beta chains originate from one sample sequenced in a study of T cell repertoires in cytomegalovirus infection. Their antigens are not known. One entry per CDR3 protein, called by TCRdb with MiXCR from the reads. Among nearly 700,000 distinct CDR3 sequences, about 33% were seen once, and the ten largest hold roughly 18%. The sample in question was cultured PBMCs, obtained from culture after CMV antigen stimulation. These receptors originate from a human donor in good health (CMV status not recorded). Some clones in this sample may be carry-over from other donors' samples.

This clonotype was counted a few times. V and J are TRBV7-2 and TRBJ2-5, with 8 bases aligning to TRBD2. V gave up 4 bases and J gave up 5 bases; unmatched junction bases: 9. This CDR3 comprises 15 residues. Germline loops: CDR1 SGHTA, CDR2 FQGNSA. The CDR3 reads CASSSKTSVRETQYF. CDR3 in DNA: TGTGCCAGCAGCTCGAAGACTAGCGTGAGGGAGACCCAGTACTTC.

This clonotype was detected only a few times. The chain recombines TRBV12-3 or TRBV12-4 with TRBJ2-3, with a possible D match to TRBD2 (6 bases). V dropped 10 bases and J dropped 2 bases, with 13 bases sitting between them. The CDR3 is 13 amino acids. The CDR3 sequence: CAITGVNTDTQYF. Here the CDR3 DNA reads TGTGCCATCACGGGAGTTAACACAGATACGCAGTATTTT.

This clonotype was seen at least ten times. The chain joins TRBV7-2 to TRBJ1-5; the D is unclear. The V end lost 5 bases, the J end lost 6 bases, and 8 bases lay between the germline ends. This CDR3 is 12 amino acids long. CDR1 and CDR2 (germline): SGHTA, FQGNSA. The CDR3, as DNA: TGTGCCAGCAGCCGCCCCGGTCAGCCCCAGCATTTT. Amino acid sequence: CASSRPGQPQHF.

This sequence joins TRBV27 and TRBJ2-1; 12 positions match TRBD1. In germline, CDR1 is MNHEY, CDR2 SMNVEV (reference sequence). The CDR3 covers 15 residues. V was clipped by 5 bases and J by 6 bases; unmatched bases: 5. The CDR3 reads CASSPGTGGFNEQFF. The CDR3 nucleotides are TGTGCCAGCAGTCCCGGGACAGGGGGCTTCAATGAGCAGTTCTTC.

The rearrangement joins TRBV20-1 to TRBJ2-7; D gene unclear. V lost 3 bases and J lost 0, with 6 bases in between. The germline CDR1 and CDR2 sequences are DFQATT and SNEGSKA (reference sequence). The CDR3 sequence is 12 residues long. The CDR3 coding sequence is TGCAGTGCTAGCCACGACTCCTACGAGCAGTACTTC. It translates to CSASHDSYEQYF.

The chain employs TRBV14 and TRBJ1-2; D call uncertain. This CDR3 has 17 amino acids. Germline values: CDR1 SGHDN, CDR2 FVKESK. The ends were cut back, 3 bases at V and 3 bases at J, with 20 bases in the middle. This chain's CDR3 is CASSHVKCTANHYGYTF. In DNA form, the CDR3 reads TGTGCCAGCAGCCACGTAAAGTGTACAGCTAACCACTATGGCTACACCTTC.

The chain carries TRBV11-2 and TRBJ2-1, with 11 bases that match TRBD2. Unmatched junction bases numbered 12, after V lost 3 bases and J lost 8 bases. The CDR3 is 17 amino acids. Germline CDR1 SGHAT, CDR2 FQNNGV. This chain's CDR3 is CASSLDTSGSRRDEQFF. CDR3 in DNA: TGTGCCAGCAGCTTGGATACTAGCGGGAGTCGTCGGGATGAGCAGTTCTTC.

The chain has TRBV6-2 or TRBV6-3 and TRBJ2-3; 11 positions agree with TRBD2. The CDR3 has 16 residues. V lost 2 bases to trimming and J lost 5 bases; unmatched junction nucleotides: 6. Per germline, CDR1 MNHEY and CDR2 SVGEGT. Written as DNA, the CDR3 is TGTGCCAGCAGTTACAGACGCACTAGCGGGGGAGATACGCAGTATTTT. Translated: CASSYRRTSGGDTQYF.

This clonotype occurred many times. The chain recombines TRBV12-3 or TRBV12-4 with TRBJ2-7; 12 bases align to TRBD2. With V trimmed by 6 bases and J by 2 bases, 5 bases remained unmatched. The CDR3 covers 15 residues. This chain's CDR3 is CASSFGLAGPYEQYF. In nucleotides, the CDR3 is TGTGCCAGCAGCTTTGGACTAGCGGGACCCTACGAGCAGTACTTC.

Only one count was recorded for this clonotype. V and J are TRBV4-3 and TRBJ2-1; no clear D. This CDR3 contains 14 residues. Germline loops: CDR1 LGHNA, CDR2 YSLEER. V shed 1 base and J shed 2 bases, with 6 bases lying between them. The CDR3 reads CASSQAPTYNEQFF. For the CDR3, the DNA is TGCGCCAGCAGCCAAGCCCCAACCTACAATGAGCAGTTCTTC.

This chain links TRBV6-5 with TRBJ1-5; TRBD1 agrees at 9 bases. V lost 6 bases and J lost 4; bases outside the gene matches: 10. The CDR3 contains 16 residues. Germline values: CDR1 MNHEY, CDR2 SVGAGI. CDR3 nucleotide sequence: TGTGCCAGCAGACCCGACAGGGGGATCCCTAATCAGCCCCAGCATTTT. Translating it yields CASRPDRGIPNQPQHF.

The chain couples TRBV20-1 to TRBJ2-5; D call uncertain. The CDR3 totals 13 residues. V gave up 1 base and J gave up 1 base, with 7 bases separating them. Looked up from germline, CDR1 is DFQATT and CDR2 is SNEGSKA (reference sequence). CDR3 sequence reads: CSARGPFQETQYF. CDR3 bases: TGCAGTGCTAGAGGACCGTTCCAAGAGACCCAGTACTTC.

As concerns this clonotype: Possible read error: a much larger clone is one base away. In nucleotides, the CDR3 is TGTGCCAGCACGCTAGCGGGGACCACAGATACGCAGTATTTT. It encodes CASTLAGTTDTQYF. This chain uses TRBV11-2 with TRBJ2-3; 9 bases match TRBD2. The V gene end was trimmed by 7 bases and the J gene end by 2 bases; junction bases not matched to a gene: 4. This CDR3 is built from 14 residues. Looked up from germline, CDR1 is SGHAT and CDR2 is FQNNGV.

This chain uses TRBV12-3 or TRBV12-4 with TRBJ1-2; D call uncertain. This CDR3 is built from 12 residues. Trimming removed 3 bases at V and 8 bases at J, with 10 bases between. As DNA, the CDR3 is TGTGCCAGCAGTTTTTTTAATGGCGGCTACACCTTC. As protein: CASSFFNGGYTF.

CDR3 sequence (DNA): TGTGCCAGCAGCCCTCGAGGGGGGAGCTATGGCTACACCTTC. Protein product: CASSPRGGSYGYTF. V gene TRBV7-2 combines with J gene TRBJ1-2, with D maybe TRBD1 (6 bases). There are 14 residues in the CDR3. Trimming stripped 5 bases from V and 4 bases from J, with 14 bases between. The V gene's germline CDR1 is SGHTA and CDR2 FQGNSA.